Following are 4 T cell receptor beta chains from one sample sequenced in a study of vaccination and CD4 T cells after COVID-19. TCRdb redid the calling of the PCR reads with MiXCR, one entry per CDR3 protein. The table lists roughly 20,000 distinct CDR3 sequences, about 59% of them singletons. Here the sequenced sample was CD4+ T cells from blood, taken before SARS-CoV-2 vaccination. The receptors were gathered from a human donor who had recovered from COVID-19.

J is TRBJ1-6 and V is TRBV25-1; TRBD1 matches 8 bases. Losses at the gene ends were 6 bases for V and 10 bases for J; bases not matched to a gene: 11. This CDR3 contains 15 residues. CDR1 and CDR2 (germline): MGHDK, SYGVNS. The CDR3 DNA reads as TGTGCCAGCAGGAACTCGGACAGGGACGGGTCACCCCTCCACTTT. Protein product: CASRNSDRDGSPLHF.

This clonotype was counted only a few times. J is TRBJ2-1 and V is TRBV24-1; 16 bases match TRBD2. The ends lost 3 bases at V and 4 bases at J; junction bases unmatched: 5. The germline CDR1 and CDR2 sequences are KGHDR and SFDVKD. There are 18 residues in the CDR3. CDR3 region: CATSDKGLAGGWYNEQFF. For the CDR3, the DNA is TGTGCCACCAGTGATAAGGGACTAGCGGGAGGGTGGTACAATGAGCAGTTCTTC.

V gene TRBV29-1 combines with J gene TRBJ1-2; the match to TRBD1 covers 7 bases. V lost 6 bases and J lost 2; bases outside the gene matches: 9. The length of the CDR3 is 14 residues. CDR1 is SQVTM and CDR2 is ANQGSEA in the germline V gene. CDR3 DNA sequence: TGCAGCGTGACCACAGGGGTCGGGAACTATGGCTACACCTTC. It specifies CSVTTGVGNYGYTF.

The gene calls are TRBV19 and TRBJ2-3; D is unclear. V was pared by 3 bases and J by 1 base, with 5 bases between. Germline loops: CDR1 LNHDA, CDR2 SQIVND (reference sequence). The CDR3 covers 13 residues. CDR3 sequence (DNA): TGTGCCAGTAGTATCGTGCGCACAGATACGCAGTATTTT. Its protein is CASSIVRTDTQYF.